One TCR beta chain is described in this entry. TCRdb's table, derived via immunoSEQ multiplex PCR, lists solely in-frame clones and lacks some. The sample holds 12,000 to 15,000 clones, 76% seen once. The CDR3 is 16 residues long. Germline CDR1 and CDR2: SGHDT and YYEEEE. The ends lost 4 bases at V and 0 bases at J; junction bases unmatched: 8. These data originate in a study of T cells after posttransplantation cyclophosphamide. The sequence came from a man in his fifties. The rearrangement links TRBV5-6 to TRBJ1-2; 8 positions agree with TRBD1. The specimen sequenced was memory CD4+ T cells sorted from PBMCs. The CDR3 protein is CASSRTGRRANYGYTF. CDR3 nucleotide sequence: TGTGCCAGCAGCCGGACAGGGCGACGGGCTAACTATGGCTACACCTTC.